Listed below are T cell receptor beta chains from one sample, sequenced in a study of molecular identifiers for immune sequencing clone quantification. In TCRdb, the PCR reads were re-called with MiXCR into one record per CDR3 protein. The sample contains about 640,000 distinct CDR3 sequences, less than 20% of which appear only once. The sequencing input was naive CD8+ T cells from blood, with Jurkat cell RNA spiked in. The receptor source for this set is a human donor in good health. Some libraries in this study had Jurkat cell RNA spiked in. The conserved cysteine and the conserved F or W are not part of the CDR3 here. Fields, in order: J gene, CDR3 length, clone size, V gene, CDR3 protein. The size entry is marked missing in some rows and otherwise reads once, few, many or a size class.

TRBJ2-7	18	-	TRBV23-1	ASSQNPVLWGGPVSYEQY
TRBJ2-3	11	many	TRBV2	ASMGWSTDTQY
TRBJ1-1	12	few	TRBV4-3	ASSQPGQGAEAF
TRBJ1-1	17	-	TRBV5-1	ASSLGWGVGQGLGTEAF
TRBJ2-2	11	few	TRBV5-6	ASSWGGTGELF
TRBJ1-2	14	many	TRBV18	ASSPTKGTVNYGYT
TRBJ2-3	14	many	TRBV5-5	ASSGASGSRIDTQY
TRBJ2-1	13	few	TRBV7-9	ASSHGLAGLNEQF
TRBJ2-7	11	many	TRBV29-1	SVDGPGAYEQY
TRBJ2-7	12	many	TRBV9	ASSVGSATYEQY
TRBJ2-5	12	many	TRBV7-2	ASSLVPDKETQY